The 28 T cell receptor beta chains reported below all come from one sample, sequenced in a study of T cells in Graves' hyperthyroidism and ophthalmopathy. What was amplified from RNA transcripts were TCR beta CDR3 regions. HTBI primers were used for first-round RT-PCR of the TCR CDR3. TCRdb reprocessed the multiplex PCR reads via MiXCR and lists one record per CDR3 protein. This sample yields about 320,000 distinct CDR3 sequences, of which 16% are seen a single time; around 35% belongs to the top ten. Sequences were obtained from blood. These receptors originate from a man aged 25-45 years with Graves' hyperthyroidism.

This clonotype has at least ten counts. The CDR3 loop is CASGLGLNTEAFF. Here the CDR3 DNA reads TGTGCTAGTGGTTTGGGTCTGAACACTGAAGCTTTCTTT. V usage is TRBV12-5 and J usage is TRBJ1-1; D call uncertain. CDR1 is LGHNT, CDR2 FRNRAP, per germline. Trimming shortened V by 1 base and J by 0 bases, and 3 bases separated the two germline ends. The CDR3 has 13 amino acids.

The chain couples TRBV24-1 to TRBJ1-4; D gene ambiguous. Trimming shortened V by 4 bases and J by 0 bases, and 17 bases separated the two germline ends. In germline, CDR1 is KGHDR, CDR2 SFDVKD. The CDR3 covers 18 residues. Here the CDR3 DNA reads TGTGCCACCAGTGACACCGGCCCCGAACAGTCAACTAATGAAAAACTGTTTTTT. Amino acid sequence: CATSDTGPEQSTNEKLFF.

The chain combines TRBV9 with TRBJ2-7, with TRBD2 matching over 7 bases. The junction had 7 bases not matched to a gene; V was cut back by 4 bases and J by 6 bases. The germline gives CDR1 SGDLS, CDR2 YYNGEE. This CDR3 spans 13 amino acids. DNA of the CDR3: TGTGCCAGCAGCCAGGGACTACCGACCGAGCAGTACTTC. Amino acids: CASSQGLPTEQYF.

This clonotype occurred many times. The V and J genes are TRBV3-1 and TRBJ1-2; the D is unclear. Germline values: CDR1 LGHDT, CDR2 YNNKEL (reference sequence). CDR3 length: 16 residues. Trimming stripped 0 bases from V and 6 bases from J, with 17 bases between. DNA for the CDR3: TGTGCCAGCAGCCAAGATTTAGCCGGATCTGGGGATGGCTACACCTTC. As protein: CASSQDLAGSGDGYTF.

The chain joins TRBV7-8 to TRBJ1-5; a weak D match, TRBD1 (6 bases). Germline loops: CDR1 SGHVS, CDR2 FQNEAQ. This CDR3 is 17 amino acids long. The V end lost 5 bases, the J end lost 1 base, and 18 bases lay between the germline ends. In nucleotides, the CDR3 is TGTGCCAGCAGCGAGAGAAACCGGGACACGAGCAATCAGCCCCAGCATTTT. Its protein product is CASSERNRDTSNQPQHF.

There are a few counts of this clonotype. This chain uses TRBV13 with TRBJ1-2; 7 nucleotides agree with TRBD1. V dropped 3 bases and J dropped 5; count of bases not matched to a gene: 21. The germline V gene encodes CDR1 PRHDT and CDR2 FYEKMQ (reference sequence). The CDR3 covers 19 residues. CDR3 sequence reads: CASSFLLGQGDPVLYGYTF. DNA of the CDR3: TGTGCCAGCAGCTTTTTGTTGGGGCAGGGGGACCCCGTACTATATGGCTACACCTTC.

This sequence joins TRBV12-3 or TRBV12-4 and TRBJ2-7, with 12 bases that match TRBD2. This CDR3 has 16 residues. V shed 2 bases and J 6 bases; nucleotides not matched to a gene: 8. CDR3 sequence (DNA): TGTGCCAGCAGTTTATTGGGGCTAGCGGGAGGGGGCGAGCAGTACTTC. Protein: CASSLLGLAGGGEQYF.

There are many counts of this clonotype. The chain is built from TRBV2 and TRBJ2-1, with TRBD1 matching 8 bases. V gave up 4 bases and J gave up 6 bases; unmatched junction bases: 5. Per germline, CDR1 SNHLY and CDR2 FYNNEI. The CDR3 has 14 residues. CDR3 amino acids: CASSVETGVNEQFF. Written as DNA, the CDR3 is TGTGCCAGCAGTGTTGAGACAGGGGTCAATGAGCAGTTCTTC. The complete variable domain, with remaining parts taken from reference TRBV2 and TRBJ2-1, reads EPEVTQTPSHQVTQMGQEVILRCVPISNHLYFYWYRQILGQKVEFLVSFYNNEISEKSEIFDDQFSVERPDGSNFTLKIRSTKLEDSAMYFCASSVETGVNEQFFGPGTRLTVL.

This clonotype has at least ten counts. The rearrangement joins TRBV18 to TRBJ1-1; D uncertain. V dropped 0 bases and J dropped 1 base, with 9 bases sitting between them. This CDR3 comprises 15 residues. Per germline, CDR1 KGHSH and CDR2 LQKENI. CDR3 nucleotide sequence: TGTGCCAGCTCACCACCACGGCTATCGAACACTGAAGCTTTCTTT. This gives the protein CASSPPRLSNTEAFF.

There are a few counts of this clonotype. The CDR3 DNA reads as TGTGCCAGCAGTTATAACTGGGGCCCCATCTTTAATAGCAATCAGCCCCAGCATTTT. Its translation is CASSYNWGPIFNSNQPQHF. The chain uses TRBV6-1 and TRBJ1-5, with D tentatively TRBD1 (5 bases). V lost 5 bases, J lost 0 bases, and 23 bases lay in between. This CDR3 contains 19 residues. CDR1 is MNHNS, CDR2 SASEGT, per germline.

This clonotype was found a few times. The chain uses TRBV24-1 and TRBJ2-5; TRBD2 matches at 7 bases. V lost 4 bases to trimming and J lost 4 bases; unmatched junction nucleotides: 2. Germline V lookup: CDR1 KGHDR, CDR2 SFDVKD. The CDR3 runs to 13 residues. The CDR3 loop reads CATSEAGRETQYF. CDR3 DNA: TGTGCCACCAGTGAAGCGGGGAGAGAGACCCAGTACTTC.

At least ten counts were recorded for this clonotype. The chain has TRBV2 and TRBJ2-3, with TRBD2 as a possible D gene (5 bases). The CDR3 loop spans 15 amino acids. V was pared by 7 bases and J by 2 bases, with 16 bases between. From germline, CDR1 is SNHLY and CDR2 FYNNEI. The CDR3: CASTWGDWYTDTQYF. The CDR3 DNA follows: TGTGCCAGCACGTGGGGAGACTGGTACACAGATACGCAGTATTTT. The full variable domain, rest sourced from reference TRBV2 and TRBJ2-3, is EPEVTQTPSHQVTQMGQEVILRCVPISNHLYFYWYRQILGQKVEFLVSFYNNEISEKSEIFDDQFSVERPDGSNFTLKIRSTKLEDSAMYFCASTWGDWYTDTQYFGPGTRLTVL.

This clonotype was picked up many times. The V and J genes are TRBV2 and TRBJ2-1, with 8 bases that match TRBD2. In germline, CDR1 is SNHLY, CDR2 FYNNEI. Trimming at V came to 6 bases and at J to 5 bases, leaving 3 bases not matched to a gene. The CDR3 has 13 amino acids. CDR3 region: CASRTSVDNEQFF. Written as DNA, the CDR3 is TGTGCCAGCAGGACTAGCGTCGACAATGAGCAGTTCTTC.

The V and J genes are TRBV13 and TRBJ2-1; 7 nucleotides line up with TRBD2. The J segment lost 7 bases and the V segment lost 0 bases, leaving 6 bases of the junction unmatched. The CDR3 extends over 15 amino acids. Germline CDR1 reads PRHDT; CDR2 reads FYEKMQ (reference sequence). For the CDR3, the DNA is TGTGCCAGCAGCTTAGGTGGGAGGGCCTGGAATGAGCAGTTCTTC. It translates to CASSLGGRAWNEQFF.

This clonotype has ten or more counts. The chain recombines TRBV3-1 with TRBJ2-2, with D unresolved. The CDR3 runs 16 residues. V gave up 1 base and J gave up 6 bases, with 15 bases separating them. Per germline, CDR1 LGHDT and CDR2 YNNKEL (reference sequence). CDR3 protein: CASSQGSNIGAGELFF. The CDR3 DNA follows: TGTGCCAGCAGCCAAGGCTCTAACATTGGGGCCGGGGAGCTGTTTTTT.

V and J are TRBV7-9 and TRBJ2-7; D uncertain. The V gene lost 5 bases and the J gene lost 0 bases, with 14 bases spanning the gap. Germline-derived CDR1 and CDR2 are SEHNR and FQNEAQ (reference sequence). The CDR3 sequence is 15 residues long. The CDR3 bases are TGTGCCAGCAGCCCGGAGCAGGATTTCTCCTACGAGCAGTACTTC. Amino acid sequence: CASSPEQDFSYEQYF.

The sample holds many counts of this clonotype. This chain links TRBV5-1 with TRBJ1-5; no clear D gene. Germline V gene sequence: CDR1 SGHRS, CDR2 YFSETQ. CDR3 length: 15 residues. V lost 5 bases and J 0 bases, leaving 12 bases between the germline ends. In nucleotides, the CDR3 is TGCGCCAGCAGAGTCGGTCAGAATAGCAATCAGCCCCAGCATTTT. Its translation is CASRVGQNSNQPQHF.

In this sample, this clonotype turned up many times. The V and J genes are TRBV11-2 and TRBJ1-1; D is unresolved. The CDR3 consists of 13 residues. Trimming cost V 3 bases and J 5 bases, with 10 bases left between them. CDR1 and CDR2 (germline): SGHAT, FQNNGV. The CDR3 bases are TGTGCCAGCAGCTTGGACGGGAGAACTGAAGCTTTCTTT. Amino acid sequence: CASSLDGRTEAFF.

The sample holds one count of this clonotype. At one of its ends the junction is not consistent with the germline gene, which may arise from a read error. This chain's CDR3 is CASSLWGEGHTGERFF. CDR3 bases: TGTGCCAGCAGCTTGTGGGGAGAAGGACACACCGGGGAGCGGTTTTTT. V usage is TRBV5-8 and J usage is TRBJ2-2; TRBD1 or TRBD2 may be the D gene (5 bases each). Germline lookup yields CDR1 SGHTS and CDR2 YDEGEE. There are 16 residues in the CDR3.

This rearrangement joins TRBV24-1 to TRBJ1-5, with 7 bases aligning to TRBD1. After removal of 4 bases from V and 6 bases from J, the junction contained 8 bases not matched to a gene. The CDR3 is 15 amino acids. In germline, CDR1 is KGHDR, CDR2 SFDVKD. The CDR3 DNA is TGTGCCACCAGTGACCCCCGGACAGGAATTCAGCCCCAGCATTTT. Protein sequence: CATSDPRTGIQPQHF.

Ten or more counts support this clonotype. The V call is TRBV7-3, the J call TRBJ2-1; D might be TRBD2 (5 bases). The CDR3 runs to 13 residues. Trimming pared 1 base from V and 9 bases from J, leaving 10 bases between. Germline-derived CDR1 and CDR2 are SGHTA and FQGTGA. CDR3 in DNA: TGTGCCAGCAGCTTAATGCTAGCAGGTGAGCAGTTCTTC. Translated: CASSLMLAGEQFF.

In this sample, this clonotype turned up many times. This chain uses TRBV7-3 with TRBJ2-1, with 8 positions matching TRBD2. The junction had 5 bases not matched to a gene; V was cut back by 5 bases and J by 2 bases. Germline assignment: CDR1 SGHTA and CDR2 FQGTGA. CDR3 size: 15 residues. In nucleotides, the CDR3 is TGTGCCAGCAGCATAAATAGCGGGACCTACAATGAGCAGTTCTTC. This gives the protein CASSINSGTYNEQFF. Looking up the rest from reference TRBV7-3 and TRBJ2-1 gives the full variable domain: GAGVSQTPSNKVTEKGKYVELRCDPISGHTALYWYRQSLGQGPEFLIYFQGTGAADDSGLPNDRFFAVRPEGSVSTLKIQRTERGDSAVYLCASSINSGTYNEQFFGPGTRLTVL.

This clonotype has ten or more counts. The chain recombines TRBV3-1 with TRBJ1-1; D possibly corresponds to TRBD1 (5 bases). Germline V gives CDR1 LGHDT, CDR2 YNNKEL (reference sequence). V was clipped by 4 bases and J by 6 bases, with 12 bases between them. CDR3 length: 13 residues. The CDR3, as DNA: TGTGCCAGCAGCCTAGCTCAGGGAGCTGAAGCTTTCTTT. It is translated as CASSLAQGAEAFF.

As regards this clonotype: Since a much larger clone is just one base distant, this may be a read error. The CDR3 loop reads CASSSSSRWGDTQYF. The CDR3 DNA follows: TGTGCCAGCAGCTCCTCTAGCAGATGGGGGGATACGCAGTATTTT. V usage is TRBV7-2 and J usage is TRBJ2-3, with D perhaps matching TRBD1 or TRBD2 (5 bases each). V was clipped by 4 bases and J by 6 bases, with 17 bases between them. The CDR3 has 15 residues. CDR1 and CDR2 (germline): SGHTA, FQGNSA.

The chain links TRBV6-1 to TRBJ1-4, with a tentative D call TRBD1 (5 bases). From germline, CDR1 is MNHNS and CDR2 SASEGT. The CDR3 runs to 13 residues. V was shortened by 7 bases and J by 6 bases, with 12 bases between the two germline ends. CDR3 region: CASNLRDDEKLFF. The CDR3 DNA is TGTGCCAGCAATCTCCGGGACGATGAAAAACTGTTTTTT.

The table lists this clonotype with many counts. J is TRBJ2-1 and V is TRBV3-1, with TRBD2 matching 7 bases. The CDR3 has 14 amino acids. The V segment lost 0 bases and the J segment 9 bases; nucleotides outside the gene matches: 5. In germline, CDR1 is LGHDT, CDR2 YNNKEL (reference sequence). The CDR3 here is CASSQDKTGGEQFF. CDR3 coding DNA: TGTGCCAGCAGCCAAGACAAAACGGGGGGTGAGCAGTTCTTC.

This clonotype has more than one count but fewer than ten. The V gene is TRBV29-1, the J gene TRBJ1-4; D is perhaps TRBD1 (6 bases). Trimming took 4 bases from V and 3 from J, leaving 9 bases between them. Germline V gene data show CDR1 as SQVTM and CDR2 as ANQGSEA. The CDR3 is made up of 13 amino acids. CDR3 nucleotide sequence: TGCAGCGTTGGGACAGCCCCTAATGAAAAACTGTTTTTT. It is translated as CSVGTAPNEKLFF.

This clonotype was observed many times. The chain is built from TRBV28 and TRBJ2-3; TRBD2 is a possible D gene (6 bases). The CDR3 is 14 amino acids. V was trimmed by 5 bases and J by 2 bases, leaving 11 bases between them. Germline lookup yields CDR1 MDHEN and CDR2 SYDVKM. The CDR3 DNA reads TGTGCCAGCAGTCCACCGGGGGACACAGATACGCAGTATTTT. This encodes CASSPPGDTDTQYF.